The 23 T cell receptor beta chains below were found in one sample sequenced in a study of blood T cell repertoires in COVID-19. Some clones are missing from TCRdb's copy, which holds only in-frame ones; the method was immunoSEQ multiplex PCR. The sample carries around 70,000 clones, more than 75% recorded once. Material for sequencing was peripheral blood. These TCRs come from a human donor in a cohort sampled during active COVID-19.

This chain connects TRBV19 to TRBJ2-1; a weak D match, TRBD2 (5 bases). This CDR3 has 12 residues. Trimming cost V 4 bases and J 7 bases, with 8 bases left between them. CDR1 is LNHDA, CDR2 SQIVND, per germline (reference sequence). The DNA of the CDR3 is TGTGCCAGTAGTAGGACTCGGAATGAGCAGTTCTTC. Translated, it gives CASSRTRNEQFF.

This clone has only one observation. This rearrangement joins TRBV4-2 to TRBJ2-7; 11 bases agree with TRBD2. The CDR3 is made up of 17 amino acids. With 0 bases clipped from V and 4 bases from J, the junction kept 8 bases outside the gene matches. Per germline, CDR1 LGHNA and CDR2 YNFKEQ. CDR3: CASSQDASGGMRYEQYF. The CDR3 DNA sequence: TGTGCCAGCAGCCAAGATGCTAGCGGGGGGATGCGGTACGAGCAGTACTTC.

This clone appeared once. This sequence joins TRBV9 and TRBJ1-2; weak D call: TRBD1 (5 bases). Germline lookup yields CDR1 SGDLS and CDR2 YYNGEE. CDR3 length: 16 amino acids. V lost 7 bases to trimming and J lost 4 bases, with 23 bases between them. CDR3 amino acids: CASCGGLTESCYGYTF. In DNA, the CDR3 is TGTGCCAGCTGCGGGGGACTCACGGAGAGTTGCTATGGCTACACCTTC. The whole variable domain, filled in from reference TRBV9 and TRBJ1-2, reads DSGVTQTPKHLITATGQRVTLRCSPRSGDLSVYWYQQSLDQGLQFLIQYYNGEERAKGNILERFSAQQFPDLHSELNLSSLELGDSALYFCASCGGLTESCYGYTFGSGTRLTVV.

In DNA form, the CDR3 reads TGTGCCAGCAGTTGGGGGGGGTACACTGAAGCTTTCTTT. It encodes CASSWGGYTEAFF. The rearrangement links TRBV12-3 or TRBV12-4 to TRBJ1-1; a possible D gene is TRBD1 (5 bases). This CDR3 spans 13 amino acids. V shed 4 bases and J shed 3 bases, with 9 bases lying between them.

This clone was observed once. The J gene is TRBJ2-1, the V gene TRBV5-1; 11 bases are a match to TRBD2. The CDR3 is 14 residues long. Germline loops: CDR1 SGHRS, CDR2 YFSETQ. Trimming took 4 bases from V and 9 from J; bases not matched to a gene: 6. Here the CDR3 DNA reads TGCGCCAGCAGCGTGACTAGCGGGGCAGCTGAGCAGTTCTTC. It specifies CASSVTSGAAEQFF.

J is TRBJ1-6 and V is TRBV18; TRBD1 matches at 9 bases. Germline V gene lookup returns CDR1 KGHSH and CDR2 LQKENI. The CDR3 has 14 amino acids. The V segment lost 4 bases and the J segment 10 bases; nucleotides outside the gene matches: 5. The DNA for the CDR3 is TGTGCCAGCTCACTGGGACAGGGAGGCTCACCCCTCCACTTT. It codes for CASSLGQGGSPLHF.

This chain uses TRBV3-1 (or the pseudogene TRBV3-2) with TRBJ2-7, with TRBD1 matching 7 bases. Losses at the gene ends were 4 bases for V and 2 bases for J; bases not matched to a gene: 11. Germline V gene sequence: CDR1 LGHDT, CDR2 YNNKEL (reference sequence). The CDR3 length is 16 residues. The CDR3 nucleotides read TGTGCCAGCAGCCCCCTCCCGGGACAGAGGGCCTACGAGCAGTACTTC. Protein: CASSPLPGQRAYEQYF.

The chain combines TRBV24-1 with TRBJ2-4; a weak D match, TRBD1 (6 bases). The CDR3 is 16 residues long. The germline V gene has CDR1 KGHDR and CDR2 SFDVKD. Trimming shortened V by 2 bases and J by 0 bases, and 10 bases separated the two germline ends. The CDR3 DNA reads TGTGCCACCAGTGATTCGGACAGCCTAGCCAAAAACATTCAGTACTTC. This sequence encodes CATSDSDSLAKNIQYF.

The gene calls are TRBV13 and TRBJ1-1; the match to TRBD1 covers 7 bases. The CDR3 is 16 residues long. Germline CDR1 PRHDT, CDR2 FYEKMQ (reference sequence). Trimming took 5 bases from V and 3 from J; bases not matched to a gene: 12. CDR3 sequence reads: CASSPMLGQGDTEAFF. The CDR3 DNA reads TGTGCCAGCAGCCCGATGCTTGGGCAGGGGGACACTGAAGCTTTCTTT.

The chain couples TRBV5-4 to TRBJ2-7, with a possible D match to TRBD1 (5 bases). The CDR3 spans 17 residues. The germline V gene has CDR1 SGHNT and CDR2 YYREEE (reference sequence). Trimming stripped 1 base from V and 7 bases from J, with 24 bases between. The CDR3 DNA sequence: TGTGCCAGCAGCTTGACACCCTCCCAGGGCGCCTGGGGTGAGCAGTACTTC. It yields the protein CASSLTPSQGAWGEQYF. The entire variable domain, with the rest obtained from reference TRBV5-4 and TRBJ2-7, is as follows: ETGVTQSPTHLIKTRGQQVTLRCSSQSGHNTVSWYQQALGQGPQFIFQYYREEENGRGNFPPRFSGLQFPNYSSELNVNALELDDSALYLCASSLTPSQGAWGEQYFGPGTRLTVT.

The V gene is TRBV28, the J gene TRBJ2-6, with D possibly TRBD1 on 6 matching bases. Trimming cost V 3 bases and J 0 bases, with 15 bases left between them. Germline-derived CDR1 and CDR2 are MDHEN and SYDVKM. CDR3 length: 18 residues. CDR3 in DNA: TGTGCCAGCAGTTTTGGGGGCTGGGCAGCCTCTGGGGCCAACGTCCTGACTTTC. Its protein product is CASSFGGWAASGANVLTF. Drawing the rest from reference TRBV28 and TRBJ2-6, the complete variable domain is DVKVTQSSRYLVKRTGEKVFLECVQDMDHENMFWYRQDPGLGLRLIYFSYDVKMKEKGDIPEGYSVSREKKERFSLILESASTNQTSMYLCASSFGGWAASGANVLTFGAGSRLTVL.

This sequence joins TRBV7-2 and TRBJ1-3, with 9 bases identical to TRBD1. Trimming at V came to 2 bases and at J to 2 bases, leaving 4 bases not matched to a gene. There are 16 residues in the CDR3. The germline V gene encodes CDR1 SGHTA and CDR2 FQGNSA. The CDR3 loop is CASSLSRTGAGNTIYF. The CDR3, as DNA: TGTGCCAGCAGCTTAAGCAGGACAGGGGCTGGAAACACCATATATTTT.

This chain links TRBV7-2 with TRBJ2-7; D uncertain. CDR1 is SGHTA and CDR2 is FQGNSA in the germline V gene. This CDR3 has 11 residues. V dropped 5 bases and J dropped 3 bases, with 5 bases sitting between them. CDR3 amino acids: CASSRSYEQYF. CDR3 coding DNA: TGTGCCAGCAGCCGCAGCTACGAGCAGTACTTC. Full variable domain (rest looked up from reference TRBV7-2 and TRBJ2-7): GAGVSQSPSNKVTEKGKDVELRCDPISGHTALYWYRQSLGQGLEFLIYFQGNSAPDKSGLPSDRFSAERTGGSVSTLTIQRTQQEDSAVYLCASSRSYEQYFGPGTRLTVT.

This clone was seen a handful of times. One end of the junction fails to match germline, which may point to a read error. The rearrangement joins TRBV28 to TRBJ1-3; 9 nucleotides line up with TRBD1. Per the germline V gene, CDR1 is MDHEN and CDR2 is SYDVKM. The CDR3 has 12 amino acids. This chain's CDR3 is CASSLGQGSRMF. CDR3 nucleotide sequence: TGTGCCAGCAGTTTGGGACAGGGATCGAGGATGTTT.

The genes are TRBV6-5 and TRBJ2-7; 8 positions match TRBD1. The CDR3 is 15 residues long. V was clipped by 2 bases and J by 1 base; unmatched bases: 4. CDR1 is MNHEY, CDR2 SVGAGI, per germline. The CDR3 nucleotides are TGTGCCAGCAGTTACCGAGGGACAGGATCCTACGAGCAGTACTTC. Encoded protein: CASSYRGTGSYEQYF.

This rearrangement joins TRBV7-2 to TRBJ2-5, with D perhaps matching TRBD1 (5 bases). The germline CDR1 and CDR2 sequences are SGHTA and FQGNSA. V shed 5 bases and J shed 2 bases, with 9 bases lying between them. The CDR3 is 13 amino acids. CDR3 nucleotides: TGTGCCAGCAGCCCATACAGGCAAGAGACCCAGTACTTC. It codes for CASSPYRQETQYF.

This chain links TRBV18 with TRBJ1-1; TRBD1 is a possible D gene (6 bases). With 5 bases removed from V and 3 bases from J, the gap between germline ends came to 13 bases. The CDR3 covers 14 residues. Germline V gives CDR1 KGHSH, CDR2 LQKENI. The CDR3: CASSAGVGDTEAFF. The CDR3 nucleotides are TGTGCCAGCTCAGCAGGGGTGGGGGACACTGAAGCTTTCTTT.

The gene calls are TRBV18 and TRBJ2-7; D possibly corresponds to TRBD2 (7 bases). Germline loops: CDR1 KGHSH, CDR2 LQKENI. Between the trimmed V and J ends, which lost 6 bases and 0 bases, there was a span of 24 bases. CDR3 length: 18 amino acids. This CDR3 reads CASSQFGGAGPPSYEQYF. The CDR3 bases are TGTGCCAGCTCGCAGTTTGGGGGGGCCGGCCCTCCCTCCTACGAGCAGTACTTC.

The V and J genes are TRBV19 and TRBJ1-3; D is undetermined. In germline, CDR1 is LNHDA, CDR2 SQIVND (reference sequence). The CDR3 is 15 residues long. Trimming left V 6 bases short and J 2 bases short, with 14 bases between. This CDR3 is CASRFSVIPGNTIYF. The CDR3 nucleotides are TGTGCCAGTAGATTTAGCGTAATCCCTGGAAACACCATATATTTT. Full variable domain (remainder filled in from reference TRBV19 and TRBJ1-3): DGGITQSPKYLFRKEGQNVTLSCEQNLNHDAMYWYRQDPGQGLRLIYYSQIVNDFQKGDIAEGYSVSREKKESFPLTVTSAQKNPTAFYLCASRFSVIPGNTIYFGEGSWLTVV.

Sample share makes this clone medium-sized. This chain connects TRBV28 to TRBJ2-2; 8 nucleotides agree with TRBD1. This CDR3 has 20 residues. CDR1 and CDR2 from the germline V gene are MDHEN and SYDVKM. The ends lost 6 bases at V and 5 bases at J; junction bases unmatched: 23. The CDR3 DNA reads TGTGCCAGCAGCACTCTAACGGTCGGACAGGGCGGACAGCCGACCGGGGAGCTGTTTTTT. This encodes CASSTLTVGQGGQPTGELFF.

The rearrangement uses TRBV7-2 and TRBJ1-1, with TRBD1 matching over 10 bases. Germline V gene data show CDR1 as SGHTA and CDR2 as FQGNSA. The V and J ends lost 2 bases and 4 bases, in that order; junction bases with no gene match: 10. The CDR3 loop spans 17 amino acids. The CDR3 DNA reads as TGTGCCAGCAGCTTAAAGGGACGCGACAGGGGGCTCACTGAAGCTTTCTTT. As protein: CASSLKGRDRGLTEAFF.

This clone occurred a few times. V usage is TRBV6-5 and J usage is TRBJ2-6; weak D call: TRBD1 (5 bases). There are 16 residues in the CDR3. The ends were cut back, 0 bases at V and 4 bases at J, with 10 bases in the middle. Germline values: CDR1 MNHEY, CDR2 SVGAGI. CDR3 bases: TGTGCCAGCAGTTACTCGGCAGGGTCAGGGGCCAACGTCCTGACTTTC. Translating gives CASSYSAGSGANVLTF.

In its sample, this clone was seen once. J is TRBJ1-1 and V is TRBV19; D may be TRBD1 (6 bases). This CDR3 spans 15 amino acids. Germline lookup yields CDR1 LNHDA and CDR2 SQIVND (reference sequence). V was pared by 6 bases and J by 0 bases, with 14 bases between. CDR3 residues: CASRMDRLMNTEAFF. DNA for the CDR3: TGTGCCAGTAGGATGGACAGACTAATGAACACTGAAGCTTTCTTT.